This is a list of T cell receptor beta chains from one sample in a study of Ad26.COV2.S vaccination and SARS-CoV-2 variants. Assay: immunoSEQ multiplex PCR; the TCRdb copy retains only in-frame clones and omits some. The sample carries around 380,000 clones, 75% to 90% recorded once. Sequenced here: peripheral blood, sampled in a trial of Ad26.COV2.S vaccine versus placebo. The receptors derive from a person between 18 and 60 years old who received the Ad26.COV2.S COVID-19 vaccine or a placebo. CDR3s include the opening cysteine and the closing phenylalanine or tryptophan. D genes are given only for firm matches. Clone sizes are given selectively: once, few, many, or a class where the clone is expanded.

>few|TRBJ2-7|TRBD1|TRBV5-5
CASSWTGSYEQYF
TGTGCCAGCAGCTGGACAGGGTCCTACGAGCAGTACTTC
>NA|TRBJ2-3|NA|TRBV5-1
CASSEGEADTQYF
TGCGCCAGCTCCGAGGGGGAGGCAGATACGCAGTATTTT
>NA|TRBJ2-2|NA|TRBV6-6
CASTMILNTGELFF
TGTGCCAGCACGATGATCCTCAACACCGGGGAGCTGTTTTTT
>once|TRBJ1-1|NA|TRBV5-4
CASSLGHLNTEAFF
TGTGCCAGCAGCTTGGGCCACCTGAACACTGAAGCTTTCTTT
>few|TRBJ1-5|TRBD1|TRBV4-1
CASSQAPYRGLYQPQHF
TGCGCCAGCAGCCAAGCCCCTTACAGGGGGCTCTATCAGCCCCAGCATTTT
>NA|TRBJ2-3|TRBD2|TRBV4-3
CASSRLRGASSDGITQYF
TGCGCCAGCAGCCGGCTGCGGGGGGCTAGCTCGGATGGGATTACGCAGTATTTT
>NA|TRBJ2-7|TRBD1|TRBV15
CATSMDRGPYEQYF
TGTGCCACCAGCATGGACAGGGGGCCTTACGAGCAGTACTTC
>NA|TRBJ2-4|NA|TRBV4-3
CASSPGAQLGVAKNIQYF
TGCGCCAGCAGCCCTGGGGCACAGCTAGGAGTAGCCAAAAACATTCAGTACTTC
>once|TRBJ2-1|NA|TRBV12-3/TRBV12-4
CASSLSFRNEQFF
TGTGCCAGCAGTTTAAGCTTTCGGAATGAGCAGTTCTTC
>NA|TRBJ1-1|NA|TRBV23-1
CASSLTGLNTEAFF
TGCGCCAGCAGTCTCACAGGGTTGAACACTGAAGCTTTCTTT
>NA|TRBJ1-2|TRBD1|TRBV19
CASSMGPGGVYGYTF
TGTGCCAGTAGTATGGGGCCAGGGGGTGTCTATGGCTACACCTTC
>NA|TRBJ1-4|NA|TRBV6-5
CASNGGGAGEKLFF
TGTGCCAGCAACGGTGGGGGGGCTGGTGAAAAACTGTTTTTT
>NA|TRBJ2-5|TRBD1|TRBV10-3
CAISEVDRGRQETQYF
TGTGCCATCAGTGAGGTGGACAGGGGTCGACAAGAGACCCAGTACTTC
>NA|TRBJ2-2|NA|TRBV7-2
CASSSTEGGELFF
TGTGCCAGCAGCTCAACGGAGGGCGGGGAGCTGTTTTTT
>NA|TRBJ2-4|NA|TRBV7-8
CASSLVGGAKNIQYF
TGTGCCAGCAGCTTAGTCGGTGGGGCCAAAAACATTCAGTACTTC
>NA|TRBJ2-7|NA|TRBV18
CASSPIEKSSHEQYF
TGTGCCAGCTCACCAATAGAGAAGTCGAGTCACGAGCAGTACTTC
>NA|TRBJ2-2|TRBD2|TRBV29-1
CSVGGEASGGAFSNTGELFF
TGCAGCGTTGGAGGAGAGGCTAGCGGGGGGGCGTTTTCGAACACCGGGGAGCTGTTTTTT
>NA|TRBJ1-5|NA|TRBV5-5
CASSHTGNYNQPQHF
TGTGCCAGCAGCCATACCGGGAACTACAATCAGCCCCAGCATTTT
>NA|TRBJ2-2|NA|TRBV2
CASSPGPGELFF
TGTGCCAGCAGTCCTGGTCCCGGGGAGCTGTTTTTT
>NA|TRBJ2-7|TRBD2|TRBV27
CASSLSGREGYYEQYF
TGTGCCAGCAGTTTATCAGGCAGGGAGGGCTACTACGAGCAGTACTTC
>NA|TRBJ1-2|NA|TRBV5-1
CASSLGGELKTNYGYTF
TGCGCCAGCAGCTTGGGGGGAGAACTAAAAACTAACTATGGCTACACCTTC
>NA|TRBJ2-5|NA|TRBV5-1
CASSYRGSQYF
TGCGCCAGCAGCTACCGGGGAAGCCAGTACTTC
>NA|TRBJ1-2|NA|TRBV15
CATSSDRGYTNYGYTF
TGTGCCACCAGCAGCGACAGAGGATACACTAACTATGGCTACACCTTC
>NA|TRBJ2-5|NA|TRBV12-3/TRBV12-4
CASSFRETQYF
TGTGCCAGCAGTTTCCGAGAGACCCAGTACTTC
>once|TRBJ1-1|NA|TRBV5-4
CASSLNSGTEAFF
TGTGCCAGCAGCTTGAATTCTGGCACTGAAGCTTTCTTT
>NA|TRBJ2-1|NA|TRBV6-5
CASSPRGLHYNEQFF
TGTGCCAGCAGCCCACGGGGACTTCACTACAATGAGCAGTTCTTC
>few|TRBJ1-6|NA|TRBV3-1/TRBV3-2
CASSQGSGGRTNSPLHF
TGTGCCAGCAGCCAAGGATCGGGGGGGCGAACAAATTCACCCCTCCACTTT
>NA|TRBJ1-1|TRBD1|TRBV6-5
CASGQGGGYTEAFF
TGTGCCAGCGGACAGGGGGGAGGGTACACTGAAGCTTTCTTT
>few|TRBJ1-3|NA|TRBV6-2/TRBV6-3
CASSYRAPGQISGNTIYF
TGTGCCAGCAGTTACCGGGCGCCGGGACAAATCTCTGGAAACACCATATATTTT
>NA|TRBJ1-2|NA|TRBV12-3/TRBV12-4
CASSLGGDYGYTF
TGTGCCAGCAGTTTAGGGGGGGACTATGGCTACACCTTC
>NA|TRBJ2-2|TRBD2|TRBV27
CASSYGGGTGELFF
TGTGCCAGCAGTTACGGGGGGGGCACCGGGGAGCTGTTTTTT
>NA|TRBJ1-2|TRBD1|TRBV18
CASSPLTGANYGYTF
TGTGCCAGCTCACCACTGACAGGGGCTAACTATGGCTACACCTTC
>once|TRBJ2-5|TRBD2|TRBV5-1
CASSLGSGVIKETQYF
TGCGCCAGCAGCTTGGGTAGCGGGGTGATAAAGGAGACCCAGTACTTC
>NA|TRBJ1-2|TRBD1|TRBV2
CASSGQGLRSDYGYTF
TGTGCCAGCAGTGGACAGGGGTTGAGATCCGACTATGGCTACACCTTC
>NA|TRBJ1-2|NA|TRBV6-6
CASRKGTGHPDGYTF
TGTGCCAGCAGGAAGGGAACAGGGCACCCTGATGGCTACACCTTC
>NA|TRBJ1-6|NA|TRBV27
CASSPDSQNSPLHF
TGTGCCAGCAGTCCGGACAGCCAGAATTCACCCCTCCACTTT
>NA|TRBJ2-3|TRBD1|TRBV29-1
CSVASTLGTGRRADTQYF
TGCAGCGTTGCTTCCACATTAGGGACAGGGAGAAGGGCAGATACGCAGTATTTT
>NA|TRBJ1-2|NA|TRBV7-2
CASSPGPVPSYGYTF
TGTGCCAGCAGCCCGGGCCCCGTGCCATCCTATGGCTACACCTTC